This TCR beta chain was found in a study of naive and memory T cell subsets (dated by TCRdb to between 2016 and 2019). About the full investigation: The study applied an open-source, UMI-based TCR alpha and beta sequencing pipeline to sorted naive and memory peripheral blood T cell subsets. IgG serology results and the functional CMV T cell responses were in complete agreement. RNA was DNase-treated and reverse transcribed with TCR constant-region primers, mostly using SuperScript III.

TCR alpha and beta chain libraries were amplified separately from the second PCR step onward. CMV status of each donor was established by measuring IFNgamma production from CD4+ T cells after fresh PBMCs were stimulated overnight with CMV viral lysate. Miltenyi beads were used first to positively select CD4 T cells, and CD8 T cells were then positively selected from the CD4-negative fraction. Cells were stained for CD3, CD4, CD8, CD45RA, CD27 and a live/dead dye and were sorted on a BD Aria II into four subsets based on CD45RA and CD27. Blood came from a few healthy volunteers, each fractionated into CD4 and CD8 T cells and then into four differentiation subsets. Around 130 ml of peripheral blood was taken from each donor, and PBMC were separated by density-gradient centrifugation on Ficoll-Paque PLUS. After sorting, cells were lysed in RLT buffer, RNA was extracted using a Qiagen RNeasy kit, and the extracted RNA was stored at -80 degrees C.

The method behind the library was UMI-ligation and nested PCR. The beta constant-region primer consisted of an equimolar mixture of two oligonucleotides that together covered TRBC1 and TRBC2. Four rounds of PCR were used to amplify ligated cDNA, with nested alpha and beta constant-region primers being used together with the SP2 primer. A single-stranded oligonucleotide carrying the SP2 primer and a 12-nucleotide UMI was ligated to the 3' end of the cDNA by T4 RNA ligase 1. Incubation of the ligation reaction was carried out at 16 degrees C for about 20-25 hours. PCR2 was usually performed as a SYBR Green qPCR and halted at a preset threshold so that over-amplification would not occur. All purifications after the first were performed with Agencourt AMPure XP magnetic beads. Library quantification was done by Qubit, followed by a TapeStation check on which the main peak was expected at around 650 bp. The pooled libraries were sequenced on an Illumina MiSeq using v2 2x251 paired-end kits, which usually yielded roughly 0.95-2.2 million reads per sample. Each sample was pooled at 3 to 5 nM, and about 5-8% PhiX was included to help cluster recognition. Under the source paper's analysis protocol: FASTQ reads processed by Demultiplexor were assigned V and J genes by Decombinator through tag matching that tolerated a single base-pair mismatch. Collapsinator used UMIs to correct both sequencing errors and frequency errors arising from PCR heterogeneity. CDR3Translator translated TCRs and extracted CDR3s from the conserved cysteine to the FGXG phenylalanine, flagging non-productive sequences. Gini, Shannon entropy and inverse Simpson indices were computed after subsampling the repertoires to the same number of UMI-defined TCRs. Within the linear range, a power law was fitted by maximum likelihood to the distributions of clonotype abundance. When run on a single naive CD8 sample, MIGEC and the pipeline yielded similar UMI counts, similar unique TCR numbers and similar clonal distributions. In one analysis, naive TCRs that were also found in any memory subset of the same donor were excluded from the naive repertoire. The repertoires were searched for approximately 7,000 CMV-associated CDR3 sequences that had been compiled from VDJdb and a published dataset. In TCRdb, the public reads were trimmed at Q25 with fastp and aligned with MiXCR, with productive beta chains retained. Identical CDR3 proteins give one entry, which carries the most common genes and DNA. These V and J calls derive from TCRdb rather than the authors' analysis. In all, the sample holds around 100,000 distinct CDR3 sequences, and about 15% of those were seen once. Around 2.8% of the sample is held by the ten biggest clonotypes.

Of note for this clonotype: What antigen it recognizes has not been identified. No much larger clonotype is one base removed from it; base qualities were not supplied.

The cysteine opens and the phenylalanine closes a CDR3 of 19 amino acids. Only the CDR3 DNA stays, 57 bases, in frame from base 1. Taken from the germline V gene, the CDR1 and CDR2 loops are LGHNT and FRNRAP. V is reduced by 0 bases and J by 0 bases, leaving a spacing of 18 bases between them. What the research found in general, with its limitations: A few larger clonotypes were present in naive repertoires, especially CD8 naive repertoires, and these clonotypes were possibly memory cells re-expressing CD45RA. No ground truth was available to validate the repertoire findings for the naive and memory subsets. TCR abundance followed a power law with an exponent that was different for naive and memory subsets but consistent across the three individuals. Clonotypes were defined as single alpha or beta chain sequences, not paired alpha/beta receptors. In both CD4 and CD8 cells, going from naive through CM, EM and EMRA, the Gini index went up while Shannon and inverse Simpson diversity went down. RNA-based TCR counts may be affected by expression changes linked to T cell activation and differentiation. Following error correction, more than 85% of naive TCR sequences occurred only once, which made naive abundance distributions much steeper than those of memory subsets.

What was sequenced was naive CD8+ T cells from blood. The cell subset or site label of this sample denotes: naive T cells, CD45RA high CD27+. This TCR came from a human donor in good health. Recombination joined TRBV12-5 with TRBJ1-3; TRBD1 is a weak D gene call, 6 bases matching. The DNA sequence is as follows: TGTGCTAGTGGTTTGGTACCGGGGGGCCAATTTAACTCTGGAAACACCATATATTTT. Translation gives CASGLVPGGQFNSGNTIYF.